This T cell receptor beta chain was sequenced in a study of T cells in Graves' hyperthyroidism and ophthalmopathy. This clonotype has ten or more counts. TCR beta CDR3 regions were amplified from RNA. The primer set for the first-round RT-PCR of the TCR CDR3 was HTBI. TCRdb recomputed calls from the multiplex PCR reads with MiXCR, one row per CDR3 protein. This table has more than 500,000 distinct CDR3 sequences, roughly 15% appearing once. J lost 7 bases, V lost 5 bases, and 3 bases had no gene match. Germline values: CDR1 SGHRS, CDR2 YFSETQ. The CDR3 spans 14 residues. This chain links TRBV5-1 with TRBJ2-1; 13 positions agree with TRBD2. Source material: blood. This TCR was recovered from a woman between 40 and 50 years old with Graves' hyperthyroidism. CDR3 nucleotides: TGCGCCAGCAGTGGGGGACTAGCGGGAAATGAGCAGTTCTTC. Translating gives CASSGGLAGNEQFF.